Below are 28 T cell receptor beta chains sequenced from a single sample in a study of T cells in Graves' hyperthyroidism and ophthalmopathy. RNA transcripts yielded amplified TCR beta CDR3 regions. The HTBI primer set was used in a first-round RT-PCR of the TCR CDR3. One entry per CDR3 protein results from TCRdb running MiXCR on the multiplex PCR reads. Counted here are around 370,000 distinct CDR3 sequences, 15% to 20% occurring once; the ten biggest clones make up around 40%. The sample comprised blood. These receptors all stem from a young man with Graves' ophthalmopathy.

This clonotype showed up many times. The CDR3 here is CASSQGLAGRGWFF. DNA of the CDR3: TGTGCCAGCAGCCAAGGTTTAGCGGGGAGGGGGTGGTTCTTC. The chain is built from TRBV3-1 and TRBJ2-1; TRBD2 matches 8 bases. This CDR3 contains 14 residues. After removal of 1 base from V and 15 bases from J, the junction contained 11 bases not matched to a gene. Germline V gene lookup returns CDR1 LGHDT and CDR2 YNNKEL (reference sequence).

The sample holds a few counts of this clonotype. DNA of the CDR3: TGTGCTAGTACCCTAGCGGAGATTTCGAATGAGCAGTTCTTC. Encoded protein: CASTLAEISNEQFF. This rearrangement joins TRBV12-5 to TRBJ2-1; 7 nucleotides match TRBD2. With V trimmed by 8 bases and J by 7 bases, 11 bases remained unmatched. Germline loops: CDR1 LGHNT, CDR2 FRNRAP. The CDR3 is made up of 14 amino acids.

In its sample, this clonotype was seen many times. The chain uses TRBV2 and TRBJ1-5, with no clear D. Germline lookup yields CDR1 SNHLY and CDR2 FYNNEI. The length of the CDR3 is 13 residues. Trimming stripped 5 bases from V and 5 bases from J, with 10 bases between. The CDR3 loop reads CASSLDGDQPQHF. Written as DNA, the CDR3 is TGTGCCAGCAGTTTGGACGGGGATCAGCCCCAGCATTTT.

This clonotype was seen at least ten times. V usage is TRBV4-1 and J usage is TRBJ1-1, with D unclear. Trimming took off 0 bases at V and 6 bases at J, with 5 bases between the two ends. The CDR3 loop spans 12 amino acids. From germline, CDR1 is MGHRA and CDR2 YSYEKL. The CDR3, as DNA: TGCGCCAGCAGCCAAGACGACGCTGAAGCTTTCTTT. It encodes CASSQDDAEAFF.

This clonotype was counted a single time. Here the CDR3 reads CASSELGGEAFF. CDR3 DNA: TGCGCCAGCAGTGAGTTGGGGGGTGAAGCTTTCTTT. This chain joins TRBV10-2 and TRBJ1-1, with a tentative D call TRBD1 (5 bases). Trimming took off 1 base at V and 7 bases at J, with 7 bases between the two ends. This CDR3 spans 12 amino acids. The germline V gene encodes CDR1 WSHSY and CDR2 SAAADI.

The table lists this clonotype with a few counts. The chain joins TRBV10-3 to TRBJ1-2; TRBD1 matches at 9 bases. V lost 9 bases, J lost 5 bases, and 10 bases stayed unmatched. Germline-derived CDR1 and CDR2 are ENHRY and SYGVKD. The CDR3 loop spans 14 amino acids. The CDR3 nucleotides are TGTGCCATATCACCGGGACAGGGAAGTTATGGCTACACCTTC. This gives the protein CAISPGQGSYGYTF.

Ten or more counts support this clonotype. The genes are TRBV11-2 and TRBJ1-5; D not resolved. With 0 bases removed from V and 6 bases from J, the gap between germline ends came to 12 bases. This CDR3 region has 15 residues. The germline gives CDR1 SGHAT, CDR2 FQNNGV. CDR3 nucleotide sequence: TGTGCCAGCAGCTTAGATGGGTTTACGGGTCAGCCCCAGCATTTT. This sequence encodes CASSLDGFTGQPQHF.

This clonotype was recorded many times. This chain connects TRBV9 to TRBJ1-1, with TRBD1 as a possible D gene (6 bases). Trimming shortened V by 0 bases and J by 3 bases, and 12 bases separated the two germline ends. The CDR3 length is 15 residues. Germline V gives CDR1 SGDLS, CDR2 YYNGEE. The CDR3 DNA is TGTGCCAGCAGCGTAGGTGGGGGGCTGGACACTGAAGCTTTCTTT. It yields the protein CASSVGGGLDTEAFF.

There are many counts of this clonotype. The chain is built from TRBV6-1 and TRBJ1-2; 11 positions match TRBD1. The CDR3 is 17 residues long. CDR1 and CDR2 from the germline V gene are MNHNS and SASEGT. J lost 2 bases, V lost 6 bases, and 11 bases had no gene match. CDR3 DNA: TGTGCCAGCAGCGGGCCGGGACAGGGGGTTTCGAACTATGGCTACACCTTC. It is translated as CASSGPGQGVSNYGYTF.

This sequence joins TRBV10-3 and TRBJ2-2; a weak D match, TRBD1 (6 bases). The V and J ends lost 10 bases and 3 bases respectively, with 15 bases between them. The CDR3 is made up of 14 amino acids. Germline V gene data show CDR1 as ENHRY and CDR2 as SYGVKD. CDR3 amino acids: CANRQVLDTGELFF. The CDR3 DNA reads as TGTGCCAACCGACAGGTCCTGGACACCGGGGAGCTGTTTTTT.

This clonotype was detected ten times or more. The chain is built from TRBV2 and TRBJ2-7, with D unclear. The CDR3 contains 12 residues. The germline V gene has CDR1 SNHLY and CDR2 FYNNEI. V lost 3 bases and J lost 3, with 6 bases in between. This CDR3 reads CASSDRRYEQYF. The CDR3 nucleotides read TGTGCCAGCAGTGATAGACGCTACGAGCAGTACTTC.

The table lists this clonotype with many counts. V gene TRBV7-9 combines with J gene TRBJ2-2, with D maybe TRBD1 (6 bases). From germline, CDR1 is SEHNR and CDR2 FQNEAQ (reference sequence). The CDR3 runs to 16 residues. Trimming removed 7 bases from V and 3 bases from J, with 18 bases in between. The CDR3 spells CASNLRDIEDTGELFF. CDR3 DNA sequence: TGTGCCAGCAACCTCCGGGACATCGAAGACACCGGGGAGCTGTTTTTT.

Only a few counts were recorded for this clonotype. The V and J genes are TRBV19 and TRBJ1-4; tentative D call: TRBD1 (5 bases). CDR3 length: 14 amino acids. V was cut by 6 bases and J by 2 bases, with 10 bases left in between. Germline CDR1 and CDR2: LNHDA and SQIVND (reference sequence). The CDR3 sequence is CASSLDTTNEKLFF. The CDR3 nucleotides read TGTGCCAGTAGCCTGGACACCACTAATGAAAAACTGTTTTTT.

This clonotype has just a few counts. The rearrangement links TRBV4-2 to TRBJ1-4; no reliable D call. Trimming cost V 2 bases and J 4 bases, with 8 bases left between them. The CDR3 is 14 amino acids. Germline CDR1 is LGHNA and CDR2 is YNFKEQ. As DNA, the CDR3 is TGTGCCAGCAGCCAACCCGGGGATAATGAAAAACTGTTTTTT. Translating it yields CASSQPGDNEKLFF.

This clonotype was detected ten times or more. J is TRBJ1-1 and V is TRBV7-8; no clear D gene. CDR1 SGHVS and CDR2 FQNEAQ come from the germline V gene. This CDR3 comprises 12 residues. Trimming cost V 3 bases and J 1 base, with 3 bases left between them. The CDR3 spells CASSFKNTEAFF. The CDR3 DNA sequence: TGTGCCAGCAGCTTTAAGAACACTGAAGCTTTCTTT.

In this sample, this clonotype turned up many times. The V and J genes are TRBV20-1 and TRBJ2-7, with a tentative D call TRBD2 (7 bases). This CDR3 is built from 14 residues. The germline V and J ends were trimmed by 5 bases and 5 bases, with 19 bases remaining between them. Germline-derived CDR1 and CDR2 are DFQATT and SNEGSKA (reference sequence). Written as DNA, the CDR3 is TGCAGTGCTCTCCCCGGGGGGCCGTCCGACGAGCAGTACTTC. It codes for CSALPGGPSDEQYF.

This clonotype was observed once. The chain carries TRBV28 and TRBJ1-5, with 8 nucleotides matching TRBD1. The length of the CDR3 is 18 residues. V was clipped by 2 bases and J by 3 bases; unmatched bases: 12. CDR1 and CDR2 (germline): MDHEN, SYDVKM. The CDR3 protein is CASSLPSGGAIANQPQHF. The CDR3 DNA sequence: TGTGCCAGCAGTTTACCCTCAGGGGGCGCGATAGCCAATCAGCCCCAGCATTTT. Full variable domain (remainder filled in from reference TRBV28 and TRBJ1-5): DVKVTQSSRYLVKRTGEKVFLECVQDMDHENMFWYRQDPGLGLRLIYFSYDVKMKEKGDIPEGYSVSREKKERFSLILESASTNQTSMYLCASSLPSGGAIANQPQHFGDGTRLSIL.

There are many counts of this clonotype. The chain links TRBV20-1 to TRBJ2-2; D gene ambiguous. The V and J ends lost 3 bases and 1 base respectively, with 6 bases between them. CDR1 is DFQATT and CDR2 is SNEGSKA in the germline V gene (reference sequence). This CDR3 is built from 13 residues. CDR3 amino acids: CSASFGNTGELFF. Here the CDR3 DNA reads TGCAGTGCTAGTTTTGGGAACACCGGGGAGCTGTTTTTT.

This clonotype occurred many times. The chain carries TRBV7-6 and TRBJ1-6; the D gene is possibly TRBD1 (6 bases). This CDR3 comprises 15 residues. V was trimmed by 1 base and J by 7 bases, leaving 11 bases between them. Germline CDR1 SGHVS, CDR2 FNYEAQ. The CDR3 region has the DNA TGTGCCAGCAGCTTAGAGGGGGGGAGCAATTCACCCCTCCACTTT. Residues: CASSLEGGSNSPLHF.

In nucleotides, the CDR3 is TGTGCCAGCACCCCCGGGCCACCCTCCTACAATGAGCAGTACTTC. Amino acids: CASTPGPPSYNEQYF. The V gene is TRBV27, the J gene TRBJ2-1; D gene unclear. Judging by the DNA end, TRBJ2-7 fits better; the J call may be wrong. The CDR3 consists of 15 residues. Per germline, CDR1 MNHEY and CDR2 SMNVEV (reference sequence).

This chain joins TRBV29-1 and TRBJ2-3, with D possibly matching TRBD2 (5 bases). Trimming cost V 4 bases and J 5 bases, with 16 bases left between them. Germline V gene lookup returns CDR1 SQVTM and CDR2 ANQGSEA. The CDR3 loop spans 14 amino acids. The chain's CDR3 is CSVARGNWGDTQYF. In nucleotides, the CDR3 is TGCAGCGTTGCACGAGGGAATTGGGGAGATACGCAGTATTTT.

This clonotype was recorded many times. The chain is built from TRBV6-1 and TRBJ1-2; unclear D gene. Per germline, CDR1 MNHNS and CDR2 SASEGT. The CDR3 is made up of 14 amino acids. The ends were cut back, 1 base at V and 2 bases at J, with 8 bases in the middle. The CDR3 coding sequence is TGTGCCAGCAGTGAAGGTGCGGAAAACTATGGCTACACCTTC. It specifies CASSEGAENYGYTF.

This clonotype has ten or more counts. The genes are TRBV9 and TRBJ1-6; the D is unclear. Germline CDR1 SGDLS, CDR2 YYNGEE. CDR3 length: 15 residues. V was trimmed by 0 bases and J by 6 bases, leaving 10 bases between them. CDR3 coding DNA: TGTGCCAGCAGCGTAGAGCCACAAGCTAATTCACCCCTCCACTTT. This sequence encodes CASSVEPQANSPLHF. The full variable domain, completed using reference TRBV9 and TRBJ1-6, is DSGVTQTPKHLITATGQRVTLRCSPRSGDLSVYWYQQSLDQGLQFLIQYYNGEERAKGNILERFSAQQFPDLHSELNLSSLELGDSALYFCASSVEPQANSPLHFGNGTRLTVT.

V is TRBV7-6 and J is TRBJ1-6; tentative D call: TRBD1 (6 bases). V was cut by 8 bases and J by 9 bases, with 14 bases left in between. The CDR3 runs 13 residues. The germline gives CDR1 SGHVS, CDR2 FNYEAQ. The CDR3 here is CASSPGQGSPLHF. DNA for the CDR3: TGTGCCAGCTCTCCGGGACAAGGTTCACCCCTCCACTTT.

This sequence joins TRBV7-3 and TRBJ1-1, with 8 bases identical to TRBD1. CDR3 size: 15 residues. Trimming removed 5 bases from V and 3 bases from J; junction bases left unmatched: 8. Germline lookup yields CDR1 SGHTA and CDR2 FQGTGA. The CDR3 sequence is CASSLRGRGDTEAFF. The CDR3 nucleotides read TGTGCCAGCAGCCTCAGGGGGCGCGGGGACACTGAAGCTTTCTTT.

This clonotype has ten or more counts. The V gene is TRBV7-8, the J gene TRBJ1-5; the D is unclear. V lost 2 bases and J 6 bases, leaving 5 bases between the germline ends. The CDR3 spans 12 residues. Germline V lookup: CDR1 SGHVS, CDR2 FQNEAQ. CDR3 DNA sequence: TGTGCCAGCAGCTTACTGGCTCAGCCCCAGCATTTT. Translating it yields CASSLLAQPQHF. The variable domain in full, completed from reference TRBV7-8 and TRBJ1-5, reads GAGVSQSPRYKVAKRGQDVALRCDPISGHVSLFWYQQALGQGPEFLTYFQNEAQLDKSGLPSDRFFAERPEGSVSTLKIQRTQQEDSAVYLCASSLLAQPQHFGDGTRLSIL.

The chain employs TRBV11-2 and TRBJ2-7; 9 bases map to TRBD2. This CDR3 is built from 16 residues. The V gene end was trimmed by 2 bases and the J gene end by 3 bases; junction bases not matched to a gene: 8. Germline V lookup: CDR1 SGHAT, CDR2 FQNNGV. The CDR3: CASSLMRREGHYEQYF. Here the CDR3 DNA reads TGTGCCAGCAGCTTAATGAGGCGGGAGGGCCACTACGAGCAGTACTTC. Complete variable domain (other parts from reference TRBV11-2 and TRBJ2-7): EAGVAQSPRYKIIEKRQSVAFWCNPISGHATLYWYQQILGQGPKLLIQFQNNGVVDDSQLPKDRFSAERLKGVDSTLKIQPAKLEDSAVYLCASSLMRREGHYEQYFGPGTRLTVT.

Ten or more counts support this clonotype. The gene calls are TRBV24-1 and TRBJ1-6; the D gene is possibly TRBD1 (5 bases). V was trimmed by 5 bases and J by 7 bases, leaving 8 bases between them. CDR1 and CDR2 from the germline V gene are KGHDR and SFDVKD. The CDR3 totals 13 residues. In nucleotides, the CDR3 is TGTGCCACCAGTGGGGGGAGGAATTCACCCCTCCACTTT. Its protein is CATSGGRNSPLHF.